This T cell receptor (beta chain) was sequenced during a study of CD8+ T cells in alopecia areata. This clone occurred many times. Extracted RNA was reverse transcribed into cDNA, the sequencing template. Produced via immunoSEQ multiplex PCR; TCRdb's table is partial and in-frame only. The sample includes some 220,000 clones, around three fifths of them seen just once. The treatment denotes: oral pan-JAK inhibitor, 5-10 mg twice daily. Per germline, CDR1 ENHRY and CDR2 SYGVKD. The CDR3 covers 15 residues. J gave up 3 bases and V 3 bases, and 0 bases lay outside the gene matches. This clonotype was sampled from a human donor with alopecia areata. This sample comprised CD4+ T cells sorted from blood, obtained at week 4, from a patient treated with tofacitinib. The V gene is TRBV10-3, the J gene TRBJ2-2, with 11 bases identical to TRBD2. The CDR3 DNA follows: TGTGCCATCAGTGAACTAGCGGGGGACACCGGGGAGCTGTTTTTT. Translated: CAISELAGDTGELFF.